These 21 T cell receptor beta chains share one sample of origin, sequenced in a study of CDR3 diversity in severe acne. One entry per CDR3 protein, called by TCRdb with MiXCR from the PCR reads. Altogether approximately 97,000 distinct CDR3 sequences are present, around 53% being singletons, with the ten largest covering 9.5% to 15%. Sequenced input: blood. The source of these receptors is a male donor with acne.

This clonotype was recorded many times. This chain joins TRBV19 and TRBJ2-7; D is perhaps TRBD1 or TRBD2 (5 bases each). The length of the CDR3 is 12 residues. Germline V lookup: CDR1 LNHDA, CDR2 SQIVND (reference sequence). Trimming shortened V by 10 bases and J by 6 bases, and 16 bases separated the two germline ends. The CDR3 loop is CATLPIGGEQYV. In DNA form, the CDR3 reads TGTGCCACCCTACCAATTGGGGGCGAGCAGTACGTC.

Concerning this clonotype: The junction shows a germline mismatch at one end, possibly a read error. The chain joins TRBV29-1 to TRBJ2-1, with D unresolved. CDR3 size: 14 residues. Germline V lookup: CDR1 SQVTM, CDR2 ANQGSEA. The CDR3 DNA follows: TGCAGCGTTGAATCCCCATCGACGTACAGTGAGCAGTTCTTC. It encodes CSVESPSTYSEQFF.

The chain links TRBV10-3 to TRBJ1-6; D call uncertain. Trimming removed 0 bases from V and 7 bases from J, with 19 bases in between. CDR1 and CDR2 (germline): ENHRY, SYGVKD. The CDR3 spans 18 residues. In DNA form, the CDR3 reads TGTGCCATCAGTGAGTCGATAGGTCGGGCCGCTGCAAATTCACCCCTCCACTTT. Protein sequence: CAISESIGRAAANSPLHF.

This clonotype has ten or more counts. The rearrangement uses TRBV19 and TRBJ2-2; D gene unclear. The CDR3 has 13 amino acids. Trimming removed 3 bases at V and 6 bases at J, with 8 bases between. Per germline, CDR1 LNHDA and CDR2 SQIVND (reference sequence). The CDR3 DNA is TGTGCCAGTAGTATTATAGGGTCCGGGGAGCTGTTTTTT. Its translation: CASSIIGSGELFF. Combining the CDR3 with reference TRBV19 and TRBJ2-2 gives the whole variable domain DGGITQSPKYLFRKEGQNVTLSCEQNLNHDAMYWYRQDPGQGLRLIYYSQIVNDFQKGDIAEGYSVSREKKESFPLTVTSAQKNPTAFYLCASSIIGSGELFFGEGSRLTVL.

This clonotype was counted ten times or more. The chain links TRBV11-2 to TRBJ2-7, with 10 bases fitting TRBD1. This CDR3 spans 15 amino acids. The V gene end was trimmed by 0 bases and the J gene end by 3 bases; junction bases not matched to a gene: 2. In germline, CDR1 is SGHAT, CDR2 FQNNGV. CDR3 nucleotide sequence: TGTGCCAGCAGCTTAGAAGGGACAGGGGTCTACGAGCAGTACTTC. As protein: CASSLEGTGVYEQYF.

Remarks on this clonotype: In this CDR3 the conserved last residue, phenylalanine or tryptophan, is missing, so a read error is likely. No DNA is shown, since the ends of the CDR3 on it are uncertain; the CDR3 is the one TCRdb lists. This chain joins TRBV9 and TRBJ2-7; the DNA was not used to check the table's D call, TRBD2. Germline V gene data show CDR1 as SGDLS and CDR2 as YYNGEE. The CDR3 extends over 11 residues, inclusive of both ends. The CDR3 region is CASSGFLAGGP.

This rearrangement joins TRBV7-3 to TRBJ2-1; D could derive from TRBD1 or TRBD2 (5 bases each). The length of the CDR3 is 14 residues. The germline V and J ends were trimmed by 4 bases and 6 bases, with 13 bases remaining between them. From germline, CDR1 is SGHTA and CDR2 FQGTGA. CDR3 protein: CASSSKAGGNEQFF. Here the CDR3 DNA reads TGTGCCAGCAGCTCAAAGGCTGGGGGCAATGAGCAGTTCTTC.

This clonotype showed up just a few times. A single base separates this from a much larger clone, so it may be a read error. J is TRBJ2-1 and V is TRBV7-2; D may be TRBD1 (6 bases). This CDR3 contains 17 residues. Germline V gene data show CDR1 as SGHTA and CDR2 as FQGNSA. CDR3 sequence (DNA): TGTGCCAGCAGCCCCCACTCGACAGGTGATTCCTGCAATGAGCAGTTCTTC. Translating it yields CASSPHSTGDSCNEQFF.

This chain joins TRBV27 and TRBJ2-3, with 10 bases that match TRBD2. The germline CDR1 and CDR2 sequences are MNHEY and SMNVEV (reference sequence). Germline trimming cut 6 bases from V and 1 base from J; bases unmatched to any gene: 10. The CDR3 spans 17 residues. The CDR3 bases are TGTGCCAGCAGACCCTATGGACTAGCGGAATGCACAGATACGCAGTATTTT. Residues: CASRPYGLAECTDTQYF.

The sample holds many counts of this clonotype. In DNA form, the CDR3 reads TGTGCCAGCAGCTCAAGACGGAGCTCCTATAATTCACCCCTCCACTTT. Its protein is CASSSRRSSYNSPLHF. The gene calls are TRBV7-8 and TRBJ1-6, with unresolved D. The CDR3 covers 16 residues. V lost 4 bases and J lost 0, with 10 bases in between. The germline V gene encodes CDR1 SGHVS and CDR2 FQNEAQ.

V gene TRBV29-1 combines with J gene TRBJ2-7; the match to TRBD1 covers 8 bases. The CDR3 is made up of 11 amino acids. Germline values: CDR1 SQVTM, CDR2 ANQGSEA. CDR3 protein: CRQDRDYEQYF. CDR3 DNA sequence: TGCAGACAGGACAGGGACTACGAGCAGTACTTC.

This clonotype has just a few counts. This chain uses TRBV3-1 with TRBJ2-5; D unclear. The CDR3 has 13 amino acids. Trimming removed 4 bases at V and 3 bases at J, with 9 bases between. The germline V gene has CDR1 LGHDT and CDR2 YNNKEL (reference sequence). As DNA, the CDR3 is TGTGCCAGCAGCCCCCCAGAAGAAGAGACCCAGTACTTC. It codes for CASSPPEEETQYF.

This clonotype was recorded once. The rearrangement uses TRBV4-2 and TRBJ2-7, with 7 bases lining up with TRBD2. Looked up from germline, CDR1 is LGHNA and CDR2 is YNFKEQ. The junction had 7 bases not matched to a gene; V was cut back by 5 bases and J by 0 bases. The CDR3 runs to 15 residues. Written as DNA, the CDR3 is TGTGCCAGCAGCTTTGGGAGCGGGACCTCCTACGAGCAGTACTTC. Amino acids: CASSFGSGTSYEQYF.

This clonotype was seen repeatedly, ten times or more. A read error may explain this, as a much larger clone is one base away. This chain connects TRBV4-2 to TRBJ2-7; D may be TRBD1 (7 bases). CDR3 length: 13 residues. Germline CDR1 and CDR2: LGHNA and YNFKEQ. This chain's CDR3 is CASSPQGGGEQCF. CDR3 in DNA: TGTGCCAGCAGCCCCCAGGGGGGCGGTGAGCAGTGCTTC.

The V and J genes are TRBV12-3 or TRBV12-4 and TRBJ2-5; 8 positions match TRBD1. The CDR3 runs 15 residues. The ends lost 6 bases at V and 5 bases at J; junction bases unmatched: 11. The CDR3 is CASRPTQGAGETQYF. The DNA for the CDR3 is TGTGCCAGCAGGCCGACCCAGGGGGCTGGGGAGACCCAGTACTTC.

The gene calls are TRBV11-2 and TRBJ1-1; D unresolved. V shed 5 bases and J shed 8 bases, with 12 bases lying between them. CDR1 is SGHAT, CDR2 FQNNGV, per germline. This CDR3 spans 12 amino acids. The CDR3 protein is CASSLTAAEAFF. The DNA of the CDR3 is TGTGCCAGCAGCCTCACGGCTGCCGAAGCTTTCTTT.

The chain employs TRBV5-6 and TRBJ2-7, with 9 bases matching TRBD1. Per the germline V gene, CDR1 is SGHDT and CDR2 is YYEEEE. The CDR3 extends over 14 amino acids. The V segment lost 4 bases and the J segment 4 bases; nucleotides outside the gene matches: 6. The CDR3 region is CASSQMTGGYEQYF. In nucleotides, the CDR3 is TGTGCCAGCAGCCAGATGACAGGGGGTTACGAGCAGTACTTC.

This chain joins TRBV7-3 and TRBJ2-3; D may be TRBD2 (5 bases). The CDR3 sequence is 16 residues long. V dropped 1 base and J dropped 5 bases, with 16 bases sitting between them. Germline values: CDR1 SGHTA, CDR2 FQGTGA. CDR3 sequence reads: CASSLIAGLREDTQYF. CDR3 sequence (DNA): TGTGCCAGCAGCTTAATAGCCGGACTCCGGGAAGATACGCAGTATTTT.

The table lists this clonotype with many counts. The CDR3: CSARVEGEVVDTQYF. CDR3 DNA: TGCAGTGCTAGAGTTGAAGGGGAAGTTGTAGATACGCAGTATTTT. The chain carries TRBV20-1 and TRBJ2-3; a possible D gene is TRBD1 (5 bases). CDR1 is DFQATT and CDR2 is SNEGSKA in the germline V gene (reference sequence). The CDR3 consists of 15 residues. Trimming removed 1 base from V and 5 bases from J, with 16 bases in between.

The rearrangement links TRBV29-1 to TRBJ1-2; perhaps TRBD1 as D (5 bases). This CDR3 spans 15 amino acids. Per the germline V gene, CDR1 is SQVTM and CDR2 is ANQGSEA. V gave up 1 base and J gave up 3 bases, with 15 bases separating them. This chain's CDR3 is CSVEVGTVADYGYTF. CDR3 in DNA: TGCAGCGTTGAAGTGGGGACGGTGGCAGACTATGGCTACACCTTC.

On this clonotype itself: A much larger clone lies a single base off, so this may be a read error. The rearrangement links TRBV19 to TRBJ2-7; D is unresolved. V was cut by 6 bases and J by 4 bases, with 13 bases left in between. CDR3 length: 13 amino acids. Germline V gene data show CDR1 as LNHDA and CDR2 as SQIVND (reference sequence). CDR3 sequence (DNA): TGTGCCAGTAGAAAAAGTTGGGCTTACGAGCAGTACTTC. Protein: CASRKSWAYEQYF.